Shown below are 28 T cell receptor beta chains from a single sample sequenced in a study of blood T cell repertoires in COVID-19. The data were produced by immunoSEQ multiplex PCR, yet TCRdb's version contains in-frame clones alone and is incomplete. The table has a few hundred thousand clones, around nine tenths seen once. The material sequenced was peripheral blood. Receptors originate from a woman aged 55-69 years with COVID-19, enrolled during active disease.

V and J are TRBV19 and TRBJ2-1, with D perhaps matching TRBD1 (5 bases). The V gene lost 3 bases and the J gene lost 9 bases, with 18 bases spanning the gap. Germline V gives CDR1 LNHDA, CDR2 SQIVND (reference sequence). The CDR3 covers 15 residues. The CDR3 reads CASSIPPPQTVEQFF. CDR3 nucleotides: TGTGCCAGTAGTATTCCCCCCCCTCAGACAGTTGAGCAGTTCTTC.

The CDR3 is CASSPDGYNEQFF. The CDR3 bases are TGCGCCAGCAGCCCTGACGGGTACAATGAGCAGTTCTTC. The chain has TRBV5-1 and TRBJ2-1, with D unresolved. CDR3 length: 13 residues. V was shortened by 4 bases and J by 4 bases, with 9 bases between the two germline ends. CDR1 and CDR2 (germline): SGHRS, YFSETQ.

The V and J genes are TRBV15 and TRBJ2-4, with TRBD2 as a possible D gene (6 bases). The germline gives CDR1 LNHNV, CDR2 YYDKDF (reference sequence). Trimming removed 0 bases from V and 5 bases from J, with 11 bases in between. The length of the CDR3 is 15 residues. Here the CDR3 DNA reads TGTGCCACCAGCAGAGACCCGGGACTCCAAAACATTCAGTACTTC. Amino acids: CATSRDPGLQNIQYF.

Points on this clone: Its ends do not fully match the called genes, so a read error is possible. This sequence joins TRBV9 and TRBJ1-6; D perhaps matches TRBD1 (5 bases). Germline CDR1 and CDR2: SGDLS and YYNGEE. The length of the CDR3 is 16 residues. CDR3 region: CASSVDEGAYNSPLHF. The DNA for the CDR3 is TGTGCCAGCAGCGTAGATGAAGGGGCCTACAATTCACCCCTCCACTTT. The whole variable domain, filled in from reference TRBV9 and TRBJ1-6, reads DSGVTQTPKHLITATGQRVTLRCSPRSGDLSVYWYQQSLDQGLQFLIQYYNGEERAKGNILERFSAQQFPDLHSELNLSSLELGDSALYFCASSVDEGAYNSPLHFGNGTRLTVT.

The chain recombines TRBV12-1 with TRBJ2-7; no DNA check was done on the table's D call, TRBD2. TRBV12-1 is a pseudogene segment. There are 11 residues in the CDR3. The DNA of the CDR3 is TGTGCCAGCAGCTTTGAGCACGAGCAGTACTTC. Amino acid sequence: CASSFEHEQYF.

The V gene is TRBV2, the J gene TRBJ1-1; D is undetermined. The CDR3 consists of 13 residues. Germline V gives CDR1 SNHLY, CDR2 FYNNEI. V was trimmed by 5 bases and J by 11 bases, leaving 18 bases between them. DNA for the CDR3: TGTGCCAGCAGTCTCTTAGCCACCGGTCATGCTTTCTTT. It is translated as CASSLLATGHAFF.

V gene TRBV27 combines with J gene TRBJ2-7; TRBD2 aligns across 11 bases. Germline CDR1 is MNHEY and CDR2 is SMNVEV (reference sequence). The CDR3 runs 16 residues. With 4 bases clipped from V and 2 bases from J, the junction kept 7 bases outside the gene matches. The CDR3 region has the DNA TGTGCCAGCAGTTCCGCATTAGCGGGAGGGCCCTACGAGCAGTACTTC. Protein sequence: CASSSALAGGPYEQYF.

V usage is TRBV7-3 and J usage is TRBJ2-1; TRBD2 aligns across 16 bases. In germline, CDR1 is SGHTA, CDR2 FQGTGA. The CDR3 extends over 20 amino acids. With V trimmed by 5 bases and J by 0 bases, 10 bases remained unmatched. CDR3 nucleotides: TGTGCCAGCAGCGCATGGGGACTAGCGGGAGGGCCCGACTCCTACAATGAGCAGTTCTTC. Protein product: CASSAWGLAGGPDSYNEQFF.

V gene TRBV20-1 combines with J gene TRBJ2-5, with D possibly being TRBD2 (6 bases). The CDR3 is 9 amino acids. CDR1 is DFQATT, CDR2 SNEGSKA, per germline (reference sequence). CDR3 in amino acids: CSLGRTQYF. The CDR3 coding sequence is TGCAGCCTCGGGAGGACCCAGTACTTC.

The CDR3 region has the DNA TGTGCCAGCAGCTTAGGCAGGGCATCTTCCTACGAGCAGTACTTC. Its protein is CASSLGRASSYEQYF. The V and J genes are TRBV11-2 and TRBJ2-7, with a possible D match to TRBD1 (5 bases). The germline V gene has CDR1 SGHAT and CDR2 FQNNGV. The V end lost 1 base, the J end lost 1 base, and 11 bases lay between the germline ends. The CDR3 spans 15 residues.

This chain joins TRBV6-5 and TRBJ2-7; 7 bases agree with TRBD1. CDR3 length: 14 amino acids. With V trimmed by 5 bases and J by 0 bases, 4 bases remained unmatched. Per the germline V gene, CDR1 is MNHEY and CDR2 is SVGAGI. The CDR3 DNA follows: TGTGCCAGCAGTAGGTCAGGGGGCTCCTACGAGCAGTACTTC. The encoded protein is CASSRSGGSYEQYF.

This clone was seen a handful of times. This chain connects TRBV7-8 to TRBJ2-7; D perhaps matches TRBD2 (6 bases). The CDR3 totals 14 residues. Trimming took 6 bases from V and 2 from J, leaving 14 bases between them. CDR1 and CDR2 from the germline V gene are SGHVS and FQNEAQ. The CDR3: CASSIIGTAYEQYF. CDR3 coding DNA: TGTGCCAGCAGTATAATCGGGACTGCCTACGAGCAGTACTTC.

The CDR3 spells CAWSGRGTAFF. CDR3 nucleotides: TGTGCCTGGAGCGGGCGGGGGACAGCTTTCTTT. The V gene is TRBV30, the J gene TRBJ1-1; tentative D call: TRBD1 (5 bases). CDR1 is GTSNPN and CDR2 is SVGIG in the germline V gene (reference sequence). The CDR3 is made up of 11 amino acids. V lost 3 bases to trimming and J lost 10 bases, with 12 bases between them.

The rearrangement uses TRBV6-5 and TRBJ2-7, with 7 bases matching TRBD1. The CDR3 length is 14 residues. Germline V lookup: CDR1 MNHEY, CDR2 SVGAGI. Trimming took 7 bases from V and 0 from J; bases not matched to a gene: 6. CDR3 DNA: TGTGCCAGCAACACAGGGGCGAGCTCCTACGAGCAGTACTTC. This gives the protein CASNTGASSYEQYF.

J is TRBJ2-7 and V is TRBV29-1; D is ambiguous. The V and J ends lost 7 bases and 0 bases respectively, with 10 bases between them. Germline V lookup: CDR1 SQVTM, CDR2 ANQGSEA. This CDR3 spans 12 amino acids. Here the CDR3 DNA reads TGCAGCGCAGCCGAGAGCTCCTACGAGCAGTACTTC. This translates into CSAAESSYEQYF.

This chain uses TRBV29-1 with TRBJ2-2; 11 bases map to TRBD1. Germline lookup yields CDR1 SQVTM and CDR2 ANQGSEA. The ends lost 6 bases at V and 6 bases at J; junction bases unmatched: 3. The CDR3 extends over 13 amino acids. For the CDR3, the DNA is TGCAGCGTAGGACAGGGGGCGCCCGGGGAGCTGTTTTTT. It codes for CSVGQGAPGELFF.

This chain uses TRBV11-2 with TRBJ1-1; tentative D call: TRBD1 (5 bases). This CDR3 comprises 15 residues. Germline V gene sequence: CDR1 SGHAT, CDR2 FQNNGV. V was shortened by 5 bases and J by 1 base, with 14 bases between the two germline ends. CDR3 sequence (DNA): TGTGCCAGCAGCGCCCTGTTGCAGGGGAACACTGAAGCTTTCTTT. Translation: CASSALLQGNTEAFF. The variable domain in full, completed from reference TRBV11-2 and TRBJ1-1, reads EAGVAQSPRYKIIEKRQSVAFWCNPISGHATLYWYQQILGQGPKLLIQFQNNGVVDDSQLPKDRFSAERLKGVDSTLKIQPAKLEDSAVYLCASSALLQGNTEAFFGQGTRLTVV.

In its sample, this clone was seen a few times. The chain uses TRBV3-1 (or the pseudogene TRBV3-2) and TRBJ1-6; the D is unclear. Between the trimmed V and J ends, which lost 10 bases and 8 bases, there was a span of 15 bases. The germline CDR1 and CDR2 sequences are LGHDT and YNNKEL (reference sequence). The CDR3 length is 13 residues. CDR3 residues: CATEGPGDSPLHF. CDR3 nucleotides: TGTGCCACGGAGGGCCCTGGGGATTCACCCCTCCACTTT.

J is TRBJ1-6 and V is TRBV5-5; a weak D match, TRBD1 (6 bases). Germline V gives CDR1 SGHKS, CDR2 YYEKEE (reference sequence). This CDR3 has 15 residues. Trimming left V 8 bases short and J 5 bases short, with 17 bases between. The CDR3 loop is CASTGIQADNSPLHF. The CDR3 DNA is TGTGCCAGTACAGGGATTCAAGCGGATAATTCACCCCTCCACTTT.

The chain recombines TRBV27 with TRBJ2-2; 10 bases match TRBD2. The CDR3 spans 19 residues. V was pared by 2 bases and J by 5 bases, with 14 bases of the junction left unmatched. Germline CDR1 and CDR2: MNHEY and SMNVEV (reference sequence). The DNA for the CDR3 is TGTGCCAGCAGTTTAAGGGGAGGGCTAGCGGGAGTTTGGACCGGGGAGCTGTTTTTT. This gives the protein CASSLRGGLAGVWTGELFF.

The chain has TRBV2 and TRBJ1-5; a possible D gene is TRBD1 (5 bases). CDR3 size: 16 residues. From germline, CDR1 is SNHLY and CDR2 FYNNEI. V dropped 7 bases and J dropped 1 base, with 17 bases sitting between them. In DNA, the CDR3 is TGTGCCAGCATGCGACTCCGGGACTCCAGCAATCAGCCCCAGCATTTT. Translated: CASMRLRDSSNQPQHF.

In the case of this clone: This specimen includes other DNA sequences encoding the same CDR3. The genes are TRBV27 and TRBJ2-7; D might be TRBD1 (6 bases). V gave up 2 bases and J gave up 1 base, with 6 bases separating them. Per germline, CDR1 MNHEY and CDR2 SMNVEV (reference sequence). The CDR3 spans 13 residues. CDR3 nucleotides: TGTGCCAGCAGTTTAGGACAGTCCTACGAGCAGTACTTC. Amino acid sequence: CASSLGQSYEQYF.

The chain joins TRBV9 to TRBJ2-7; possible D gene TRBD2, 6 bases. Trimming cost V 4 bases and J 3 bases, with 17 bases left between them. The CDR3 has 15 amino acids. Germline values: CDR1 SGDLS, CDR2 YYNGEE. In DNA form, the CDR3 reads TGTGCCAGCAGCTCGGGGGACTCCGGCGGCTACGAGCAGTACTTC. It translates to CASSSGDSGGYEQYF.

The chain employs TRBV6-2 or TRBV6-3 and TRBJ2-7, with a weak D call TRBD2 (5 bases). Germline values: CDR1 MNHEY, CDR2 SVGEGT. Trimming stripped 6 bases from V and 0 bases from J, with 15 bases between. The CDR3 has 15 amino acids. For the CDR3, the DNA is TGTGCCAGCAGCGCACCACAGACTACCTCCTACGAGCAGTACTTC. Residues: CASSAPQTTSYEQYF.

This chain uses TRBV18 with TRBJ2-7; no reliable D call. The germline V gene has CDR1 KGHSH and CDR2 LQKENI. The CDR3 runs 14 residues. Trimming removed 8 bases from V and 3 bases from J, with 17 bases in between. The CDR3 sequence is CASTPRSSSYEQYF. CDR3 DNA sequence: TGTGCCAGCACCCCCCGTTCGTCCAGCTACGAGCAGTACTTC.

This clone was seen a single time. The rearrangement uses TRBV25-1 and TRBJ1-4; D unclear. Deletions cut 2 bases from V and 8 bases from J, with 15 bases between. In germline, CDR1 is MGHDK, CDR2 SYGVNS. The CDR3 loop spans 15 amino acids. This CDR3 reads CASSEVGSFSEKLFF. CDR3 DNA sequence: TGTGCCAGCAGTGAAGTTGGCAGTTTTTCCGAAAAACTGTTTTTT.

The chain carries TRBV12-5 and TRBJ2-3; 8 bases agree with TRBD1. Germline V CDR1 and CDR2: LGHNT, FRNRAP. This CDR3 is built from 16 residues. Trimming cost V 0 bases and J 5 bases; bases outside gene matches: 7. CDR3 in amino acids: CASGLVGAGGLDTQYF. The CDR3 DNA reads as TGTGCTAGTGGTTTGGTAGGAGCAGGGGGCTTAGATACGCAGTATTTT.

Note on this clone: Other nucleotide sequences from this sample produce the same CDR3. The chain uses TRBV19 and TRBJ1-3; D ambiguous. V was cut by 5 bases and J by 4 bases, with 9 bases left in between. Germline V gene lookup returns CDR1 LNHDA and CDR2 SQIVND (reference sequence). The CDR3 runs 13 residues. CDR3 in DNA: TGTGCCAGTAGTTCTTCGGGGGGAAACACCATATATTTT. Protein: CASSSSGGNTIYF.